These 30 T cell receptor beta chains came from one sample sequenced in a study of blood T cells in healthy people across ages. With a J-beta primer mix and a sample-barcoded 5' primer, a second PCR ran about 6 to 11 cycles. TCRdb re-called the 5' RACE reads with MiXCR, one entry per CDR3 protein. The data show around 500,000 distinct CDR3 sequences, more than 45% seen once. Sequencing input: blood. These receptors all stem from a man older than 75 in good health.

The chain carries TRBV7-9 and TRBJ2-1; possible D gene TRBD2, 6 bases. Trimming left V 5 bases short and J 10 bases short, with 21 bases between. Germline values: CDR1 SEHNR, CDR2 FQNEAQ (reference sequence). The CDR3 runs 15 residues. This CDR3 is CASSAVKLGGGEQFF. The CDR3, as DNA: TGTGCCAGCAGCGCAGTTAAGCTGGGGGGAGGCGAGCAGTTCTTC.

The chain recombines TRBV4-2 with TRBJ2-7; D unresolved. Trimming left V 0 bases short and J 4 bases short, with 22 bases between. Germline CDR1 and CDR2: LGHNA and YNFKEQ. The CDR3 is made up of 18 amino acids. The DNA for the CDR3 is TGTGCCAGCAGCCAAGATCCTGGGCATCGGCAAAGAAAATACGAGCAGTACTTC. This translates into CASSQDPGHRQRKYEQYF.

The V and J genes are TRBV7-3 and TRBJ1-4; the match to TRBD1 covers 7 bases. Germline assignment: CDR1 SGHTA and CDR2 FQGTGA. V was pared by 4 bases and J by 7 bases, with 9 bases of the junction left unmatched. This CDR3 has 15 residues. The chain's CDR3 is CASSSTQGLGEKLFF. CDR3 sequence (DNA): TGTGCCAGCAGCTCTACACAGGGGTTGGGTGAAAAACTGTTTTTT.

The chain employs TRBV6-2 or TRBV6-3 and TRBJ2-1, with TRBD2 as a possible D gene (5 bases). Trimming took off 7 bases at V and 8 bases at J, with 9 bases between the two ends. This CDR3 is 11 amino acids long. CDR1 and CDR2 from the germline V gene are MNHEY and SVGEGT. The CDR3 DNA is TGTGCCAGCACGAACGGGGATGAGCAGTTCTTC. Amino acids: CASTNGDEQFF.

The CDR3 loop is CASGPGTGENYEQYF. The CDR3 region has the DNA TGTGCCAGCGGCCCGGGGACAGGGGAAAACTACGAGCAGTACTTC. The V call is TRBV6-5, the J call TRBJ2-5; 10 nucleotides match TRBD1. TRBJ2-7 matches the DNA end more closely, so the J call is doubtful. The CDR3 spans 15 residues. In germline, CDR1 is MNHEY, CDR2 SVGAGI.

This clonotype has a single count. The rearrangement uses TRBV6-1 and TRBJ1-1; D is unresolved. The V and J ends lost 6 bases and 6 bases respectively, with 14 bases between them. Germline V CDR1 and CDR2: MNHNS, SASEGT. There are 13 residues in the CDR3. The DNA for the CDR3 is TGTGCCAGCAGGGGGAATGTCTGGGCTGAAGCTTTCTTT. As protein: CASRGNVWAEAFF.

This clonotype has a handful of counts. The chain links TRBV27 to TRBJ2-1; weak D call: TRBD1 (5 bases). The CDR3 extends over 13 amino acids. V was clipped by 7 bases and J by 2 bases, with 9 bases between them. CDR1 and CDR2 (germline): MNHEY, SMNVEV (reference sequence). This CDR3 reads CASTTATYNEQFF. For the CDR3, the DNA is TGTGCCAGCACGACAGCGACCTACAATGAGCAGTTCTTC.

This clonotype was detected ten times or more. The chain couples TRBV6-6 to TRBJ1-2; D is uncertain. Germline CDR1 reads MNHNY; CDR2 reads SVGAGI (reference sequence). Trimming shortened V by 2 bases and J by 7 bases, and 14 bases separated the two germline ends. The length of the CDR3 is 14 residues. CDR3 sequence reads: CASSYGQIPSGYTF. The CDR3 DNA follows: TGTGCCAGCAGTTACGGGCAGATCCCTTCTGGCTACACCTTC.

This chain uses TRBV7-6 with TRBJ1-1, with D maybe TRBD1 (6 bases). The CDR3 extends over 15 amino acids. Trimming removed 2 bases from V and 3 bases from J, with 13 bases in between. The germline CDR1 and CDR2 sequences are SGHVS and FNYEAQ. The CDR3 protein is CASSLTGFRDTEAFF. The DNA of the CDR3 is TGTGCCAGCAGCTTAACAGGGTTTAGGGACACTGAAGCTTTCTTT.

The rearrangement links TRBV7-2 to TRBJ2-7, with 10 positions matching TRBD1. V shed 1 base and J 8 bases; nucleotides not matched to a gene: 8. The CDR3 runs 15 residues. Germline values: CDR1 SGHTA, CDR2 FQGNSA. CDR3 residues: CASSLGGTGDYKQYF. CDR3 sequence (DNA): TGTGCCAGCAGCTTAGGTGGGACAGGGGATTACAAGCAGTACTTC.

The J gene is TRBJ2-3, the V gene TRBV3-1, with 9 nucleotides matching TRBD2. Per the germline V gene, CDR1 is LGHDT and CDR2 is YNNKEL (reference sequence). The V and J ends lost 3 bases and 0 bases, in that order; junction bases with no gene match: 4. CDR3 length: 16 amino acids. In nucleotides, the CDR3 is TGTGCCAGCAGCCACTTAACTAGCGGGAGCACAGATACGCAGTATTTT. Encoded protein: CASSHLTSGSTDTQYF.

With regard to this clonotype: One base away lies a much larger clone, so this may be a sequencing read error. The chain uses TRBV10-1 and TRBJ1-6; no firm D call. Germline V gene sequence: CDR1 WNHNN, CDR2 SYGVQD (reference sequence). This CDR3 has 14 amino acids. The V gene lost 2 bases and the J gene lost 7 bases, with 9 bases spanning the gap. CDR3 DNA: TGCGCCAGCAGTGAGGCGAGGGAAAATTCACCCCTCCACTTT. Its protein is CASSEARENSPLHF.

The V call is TRBV20-1, the J call TRBJ2-7, with D perhaps matching TRBD2 (6 bases). The germline V and J ends were trimmed by 1 base and 3 bases, with 16 bases remaining between them. Germline V lookup: CDR1 DFQATT, CDR2 SNEGSKA (reference sequence). The CDR3 totals 15 residues. The CDR3 spells CSARGVRERVYEQYF. Here the CDR3 DNA reads TGCAGTGCTAGAGGCGTCCGGGAGAGGGTCTACGAGCAGTACTTC.

V is TRBV7-2 and J is TRBJ1-5; D uncertain. Germline assignment: CDR1 SGHTA and CDR2 FQGNSA. The CDR3 is made up of 13 amino acids. V was shortened by 5 bases and J by 7 bases, with 12 bases between the two germline ends. Here the CDR3 DNA reads TGTGCCAGCAGCCTCAATCTTCAGCAGCCCCAGCATTTT. It specifies CASSLNLQQPQHF. The whole variable domain, remainder taken from reference TRBV7-2 and TRBJ1-5, is GAGVSQSPSNKVTEKGKDVELRCDPISGHTALYWYRQSLGQGLEFLIYFQGNSAPDKSGLPSDRFSAERTGGSVSTLTIQRTQQEDSAVYLCASSLNLQQPQHFGDGTRLSIL.

This clonotype was recorded a few times. J is TRBJ2-7 and V is TRBV12-3 or TRBV12-4; either TRBD1 or TRBD2 may supply D (6 bases each). With 4 bases removed from V and 2 bases from J, the gap between germline ends came to 15 bases. This CDR3 has 15 residues. DNA of the CDR3: TGTGCCAGCAGTTACGGGGGCCGGGATCCCTACGAGCAGTACTTC. This codes for CASSYGGRDPYEQYF.

V gene TRBV7-6 combines with J gene TRBJ2-3; 9 positions agree with TRBD1. In germline, CDR1 is SGHVS, CDR2 FNYEAQ. There are 16 residues in the CDR3. V was pared by 6 bases and J by 4 bases, with 11 bases of the junction left unmatched. The CDR3 spells CASSLRPGQGADTQYF. The CDR3 region has the DNA TGTGCCAGCAGTCTAAGGCCGGGACAGGGAGCAGATACGCAGTATTTT.

The rearrangement uses TRBV20-1 and TRBJ2-7, with D unresolved. CDR3 length equals 12 residues. Germline CDR1 is DFQATT and CDR2 is SNEGSKA (reference sequence). V lost 6 bases and J lost 4, with 13 bases in between. The CDR3 bases are TGCAGTGCAACCATTGGGTCTTACGAGCAGTACTTC. It is translated as CSATIGSYEQYF.

This chain links TRBV7-9 with TRBJ1-4; D is unclear. Germline V CDR1 and CDR2: SEHNR, FQNEAQ (reference sequence). Trimming removed 1 base at V and 7 bases at J, with 10 bases between. The CDR3 totals 14 residues. In DNA form, the CDR3 reads TGTGCCAGCAGCTTAGAGGTTCGAGTTGAAAAACTGTTTTTT. This sequence encodes CASSLEVRVEKLFF.

The CDR3 bases are TGTGCCATCAGGGAAGGGACTAGCGGGGAAAATGAGCAGTTCTTC. Translating gives CAIREGTSGENEQFF. This sequence joins TRBV10-3 and TRBJ2-1; 13 positions match TRBD2. Germline V gene sequence: CDR1 ENHRY, CDR2 SYGVKD. The CDR3 covers 15 residues. V lost 6 bases to trimming and J lost 7 bases; unmatched junction nucleotides: 6.

This chain connects TRBV20-1 to TRBJ2-5, with a tentative D call TRBD2 (5 bases). Looked up from germline, CDR1 is DFQATT and CDR2 is SNEGSKA (reference sequence). This CDR3 contains 13 residues. V lost 0 bases and J lost 3, with 8 bases in between. The CDR3 reads CSAREAGKETQYF. The CDR3 nucleotides read TGCAGTGCTAGAGAGGCGGGTAAAGAGACCCAGTACTTC.

This chain connects TRBV12-3 or TRBV12-4 to TRBJ2-1; 8 nucleotides agree with TRBD2. The V gene end was trimmed by 6 bases and the J gene end by 9 bases; junction bases not matched to a gene: 16. The CDR3 spans 16 residues. This chain's CDR3 is CASSMGGGRYGGEQFF. The DNA of the CDR3 is TGTGCCAGCAGCATGGGCGGCGGGAGGTACGGGGGTGAGCAGTTCTTC.

V and J are TRBV20-1 and TRBJ2-1; 11 bases map to TRBD2. In germline, CDR1 is DFQATT, CDR2 SNEGSKA (reference sequence). The CDR3 contains 15 residues. Germline trimming cut 5 bases from V and 5 bases from J; bases unmatched to any gene: 8. The CDR3 nucleotides read TGCAGTGCTTCAACCGGGACTAGCGGAAACAATGAGCAGTTCTTC. As protein: CSASTGTSGNNEQFF.

V gene TRBV5-1 combines with J gene TRBJ2-3; no firm D call. The CDR3 extends over 11 amino acids. Germline assignment: CDR1 SGHRS and CDR2 YFSETQ. Trimming cost V 5 bases and J 4 bases, with 5 bases left between them. In DNA form, the CDR3 reads TGCGCCAGCAGGATGTCAGATACGCAGTATTTT. Its translation: CASRMSDTQYF. The variable domain in full, with the rest retrieved from reference TRBV5-1 and TRBJ2-3, is KAGVTQTPRYLIKTRGQQVTLSCSPISGHRSVSWYQQTPGQGLQFLFEYFSETQRNKGNFPGRFSGRQFSNSRSEMNVSTLELGDSALYLCASRMSDTQYFGPGTRLTVL.

The chain uses TRBV4-1 and TRBJ2-1, with a tentative D call TRBD2 (6 bases). The CDR3 runs 16 residues. Germline CDR1 is MGHRA and CDR2 is YSYEKL. The V gene lost 1 base and the J gene lost 3 bases, with 13 bases spanning the gap. The DNA for the CDR3 is TGCGCCAGCAGCCAAGGGTGGGGGGATGGCTACAATGAGCAGTTCTTC. Amino acid sequence: CASSQGWGDGYNEQFF.

This clonotype was observed a handful of times. This could be a read error, since a much larger clone is one nucleotide away. The V gene is TRBV7-9, the J gene TRBJ1-1; D is perhaps TRBD1 (6 bases). The CDR3 spans 14 residues. Germline CDR1 and CDR2: SEHNR and FQNEAQ (reference sequence). V lost 3 bases and J lost 1, with 9 bases in between. CDR3 coding DNA: TGTGCCAGCAGCTTGGCACAGGGGAACACTGAAGCTTTCTTT. Amino acid sequence: CASSLAQGNTEAFF.

The V call is TRBV20-1, the J call TRBJ1-4; 7 bases match TRBD1. J gave up 6 bases and V 0 bases, and 7 bases lay outside the gene matches. The CDR3 has 15 residues. CDR1 DFQATT and CDR2 SNEGSKA come from the germline V gene (reference sequence). CDR3 DNA: TGCAGTGCTAGAGATCATAAGGGGGCGGATGAAAAACTGTTTTTT. Protein: CSARDHKGADEKLFF.

The chain couples TRBV9 to TRBJ1-1; 7 nucleotides align to TRBD1. Germline-derived CDR1 and CDR2 are SGDLS and YYNGEE. The CDR3 contains 15 residues. The junction had 3 bases not matched to a gene; V was cut back by 0 bases and J by 1 base. CDR3 in amino acids: CASSVGQGSNTEAFF. The DNA for the CDR3 is TGTGCCAGCAGCGTAGGACAGGGTTCGAACACTGAAGCTTTCTTT.

The chain is built from TRBV20-1 and TRBJ2-1, with 13 bases aligning to TRBD2. The CDR3 is 14 amino acids. Per germline, CDR1 DFQATT and CDR2 SNEGSKA (reference sequence). V dropped 6 bases and J dropped 9; count of bases not matched to a gene: 8. CDR3 sequence reads: CSAPLAGGPGEQFF. The CDR3 DNA follows: TGCAGTGCCCCACTAGCGGGAGGGCCGGGTGAGCAGTTCTTC.

The rearrangement links TRBV5-1 to TRBJ2-2; TRBD2 matches 13 bases. This CDR3 contains 20 residues. Germline CDR1 SGHRS, CDR2 YFSETQ. V was clipped by 5 bases and J by 0 bases; unmatched bases: 13. This CDR3 reads CASRRNTGTSGTTNTGELFF. DNA of the CDR3: TGCGCCAGCAGGAGGAATACCGGGACTAGCGGGACCACGAACACCGGGGAGCTGTTTTTT.

This clonotype showed up just a few times. This chain uses TRBV4-1 with TRBJ2-1; D is uncertain. The CDR3 spans 13 residues. Germline CDR1 and CDR2: MGHRA and YSYEKL. V was pared by 4 bases and J by 4 bases, with 8 bases between. CDR3: CASSPVGYNEQFF. DNA of the CDR3: TGCGCCAGCAGCCCCGTGGGATACAATGAGCAGTTCTTC.